These 13 T cell receptor beta chains originate from one sample sequenced in a study of identical twins. TCRdb fed the 5' RACE reads into MiXCR, producing one record per CDR3 protein. The table includes hundreds of thousands of distinct CDR3 sequences, roughly 24% detected once. The data were also submitted as part of a second study, on T cells expressing NK-cell markers.

The sample comprised CD4+ T cells sorted from blood. The receptors stem from a woman aged 18-29 years in good health.

This clonotype was observed many times. The germline gene is not matched at one end of the junction; a read error may be the cause. The CDR3 region is CASSLAGGPDTQYF. The CDR3 nucleotides read TGTGCCAGCAGTCTAGCGGGGGGGCCAGATACGCAGTATTTT. This chain uses TRBV12-3 or TRBV12-4 with TRBJ2-3; 12 nucleotides line up with TRBD2. The CDR3 spans 14 residues.

In its sample, this clonotype was seen a few times. The chain links TRBV6-5 to TRBJ2-3; TRBD2 is a possible D gene (5 bases). The germline gives CDR1 MNHEY, CDR2 SVGAGI. The CDR3 has 14 residues. Trimming removed 0 bases at V and 8 bases at J, with 12 bases between. Written as DNA, the CDR3 is TGTGCCAGCAGTTACTCGCCTTCCGAGGGTACGCAGTATTTT. Amino acid sequence: CASSYSPSEGTQYF.

This clonotype was counted only a few times. V usage is TRBV6-2 or TRBV6-3 and J usage is TRBJ1-2; no clear D. From germline, CDR1 is MNHEY and CDR2 SVGEGT. This CDR3 comprises 13 residues. V was pared by 5 bases and J by 8 bases, with 15 bases between. The CDR3 nucleotides are TGTGCCAGCAGTCCCGAGCCATACTGGGGCTACACCTTC. Residues: CASSPEPYWGYTF.

This clonotype has just a few counts. The J gene is TRBJ1-2, the V gene TRBV4-3, with TRBD1 as a possible D gene (5 bases). V lost 1 base to trimming and J lost 2 bases, with 5 bases between them. CDR1 is LGHNA and CDR2 is YSLEER in the germline V gene. The CDR3 extends over 13 amino acids. The CDR3 sequence: CASSQAGNYGYTF. For the CDR3, the DNA is TGCGCCAGCAGCCAAGCAGGGAACTATGGCTACACCTTC.

The chain is built from TRBV6-5 and TRBJ1-5, with D maybe TRBD1 (5 bases). V was cut by 7 bases and J by 1 base, with 14 bases left in between. CDR3 size: 15 residues. Germline V gives CDR1 MNHEY, CDR2 SVGAGI. Here the CDR3 reads CASIRGSLSNQPQHF. CDR3 in DNA: TGTGCCAGCATTAGGGGCAGCCTGAGCAATCAGCCCCAGCATTTT.

V usage is TRBV6-5 and J usage is TRBJ2-3; 12 bases fit TRBD2. This CDR3 has 17 residues. CDR1 is MNHEY and CDR2 is SVGAGI in the germline V gene. Germline trimming cut 3 bases from V and 1 base from J; bases unmatched to any gene: 5. CDR3 bases: TGTGCCAGCAGTTATGTGGGGACTAGCGGGCGCACAGATACGCAGTATTTT. This translates into CASSYVGTSGRTDTQYF.

The chain recombines TRBV5-1 with TRBJ2-3, with 13 bases that match TRBD2. The CDR3 extends over 18 amino acids. Germline assignment: CDR1 SGHRS and CDR2 YFSETQ. V was pared by 0 bases and J by 3 bases, with 7 bases of the junction left unmatched. DNA of the CDR3: TGCGCCAGCAGCTTGGGATCGGGACTAGCGGGAAGTACAGATACGCAGTATTTT. The encoded protein is CASSLGSGLAGSTDTQYF.

The chain combines TRBV7-9 with TRBJ2-7, with 7 bases identical to TRBD2. Per the germline V gene, CDR1 is SEHNR and CDR2 is FQNEAQ (reference sequence). V dropped 5 bases and J dropped 4; count of bases not matched to a gene: 11. The CDR3 is 15 residues long. As DNA, the CDR3 is TGTGCCAGCAGCCGTACTAGCGTCGGGGCATACGAGCAGTACTTC. It codes for CASSRTSVGAYEQYF.

The V and J genes are TRBV5-1 and TRBJ1-2; no reliable D call. Germline V CDR1 and CDR2: SGHRS, YFSETQ. The CDR3 spans 12 residues. The ends were cut back, 0 bases at V and 8 bases at J, with 8 bases in the middle. Written as DNA, the CDR3 is TGCGCCAGCAGCTTGGTTTCCGGAGGCTACACCTTC. It yields the protein CASSLVSGGYTF.

This clonotype was counted once. V and J are TRBV3-1 and TRBJ2-5, with 8 positions matching TRBD1. The CDR3 totals 15 residues. J was trimmed by 5 bases and V by 4 bases; bases with no gene match: 9. CDR1 LGHDT and CDR2 YNNKEL come from the germline V gene (reference sequence). DNA of the CDR3: TGTGCCAGCAGCCCAAACAGGGGGGCGGGGGAGACCCAGTACTTC. Translating gives CASSPNRGAGETQYF.

J is TRBJ2-3 and V is TRBV5-1, with 8 positions matching TRBD2. This CDR3 has 15 amino acids. Germline assignment: CDR1 SGHRS and CDR2 YFSETQ. V lost 4 bases to trimming and J lost 4 bases; unmatched junction nucleotides: 8. The CDR3 region is CASSRGAGAADTQYF. In DNA, the CDR3 is TGCGCCAGCAGCCGGGGAGCGGGAGCGGCAGATACGCAGTATTTT.

The V call is TRBV20-1, the J call TRBJ2-1, with 13 positions matching TRBD2. Trimming at V came to 5 bases and at J to 6 bases, leaving 4 bases not matched to a gene. CDR1 and CDR2 from the germline V gene are DFQATT and SNEGSKA (reference sequence). The CDR3 has 14 amino acids. The CDR3, as DNA: TGCAGTGCTCCTACTAGCGGGGGGGGCAATGAGCAGTTCTTC. Translated: CSAPTSGGGNEQFF.

The table lists this clonotype with a few counts. The rearrangement links TRBV20-1 to TRBJ1-2; D gene unclear. CDR1 DFQATT and CDR2 SNEGSKA come from the germline V gene (reference sequence). The CDR3 contains 12 residues. The V end lost 5 bases, the J end lost 3 bases, and 10 bases lay between the germline ends. As DNA, the CDR3 is TGCAGTGCTTCGTCTTGGGACTATGGCTACACCTTC. Translation gives CSASSWDYGYTF.